A selection of T cell receptor beta chains follows, all from one sample in a study of shared clonotypes between healthy human individuals. Generated by immunoSEQ multiplex PCR, the TCRdb table keeps only in-frame clones and is missing some. The sample contains around 200,000 clones, 80% to 95% of which appear only once. Sequenced: naive CD4+ T cells sorted from blood. Source of these receptors: a woman under 40 in good health. Both conserved end residues are part of each CDR3. Fields, in order: J gene, V gene, clone size, D gene, CDR3 protein, CDR3 DNA. The D gene is left open where the match is weak. Part of the rows lack a size; the others show once, few, many or a class for expanded clones.

>TRBJ2-7|TRBV27|-|-
CASSLSGNSYEQYF
TGTGCCAGCAGTTTATCCGGGAATTCCTACGAGCAGTACTTC
>TRBJ1-2|TRBV19|-|TRBD1
CASSMPTGGILHYGYTF
TGTGCCAGTAGTATGCCGACAGGGGGCATATTGCACTATGGCTACACCTTC
>TRBJ2-1|TRBV29-1|-|-
CSVDSINEQFF
TGCAGCGTTGATTCGATCAATGAGCAGTTCTTC
>TRBJ1-2|TRBV18|-|-
CASSPPAGGPGYTF
TGTGCCAGCTCACCACCGGCCGGGGGTCCTGGCTACACCTTC
>TRBJ2-7|TRBV7-2|-|-
CASSLQPYEQYF
TGTGCCAGCAGCTTACAGCCTTACGAGCAGTACTTC
>TRBJ2-1|TRBV28|-|-
CASSLYGRGTHNEQFF
TGTGCCAGCAGTTTATACGGCAGAGGGACCCACAATGAGCAGTTCTTC
>TRBJ1-5|TRBV2|-|-
CASSPRSTGDQPQHF
TGTGCCAGCAGCCCTCGTTCGACCGGGGATCAGCCCCAGCATTTT
>TRBJ2-2|TRBV28|-|-
CASRQGTNTGELFF
TGTGCCAGCAGGCAGGGCACTAACACCGGGGAGCTGTTTTTT
>TRBJ1-1|TRBV5-1|-|-
CASSLLAATNTEAFF
TGCGCCAGCAGCTTGTTGGCAGCCACAAACACTGAAGCTTTCTTT
>TRBJ1-2|TRBV30|once|TRBD1
CAWTRTGGYGYTF
TGTGCCTGGACGAGGACAGGGGGCTATGGCTACACCTTC
>TRBJ2-5|TRBV15|-|-
CATSRGRGETQYF
TGTGCCACCAGCAGAGGCCGAGGAGAGACCCAGTACTTC
>TRBJ2-3|TRBV7-3|-|TRBD2
CASSLGTGGADTQYF
TGTGCCAGCAGCTTAGGGACGGGAGGGGCAGATACGCAGTATTTT
>TRBJ2-5|TRBV25-1|-|-
CASSEYAGKETQYF
TGTGCCAGCAGTGAATACGCAGGGAAAGAGACCCAGTACTTC
>TRBJ2-4|TRBV15|-|-
CATSRERLAKNIQYF
TGTGCCACCAGCAGAGAGCGGTTAGCCAAAAACATTCAGTACTTC
>TRBJ1-1|TRBV10-3|-|-
CAISGGNTEAFF
TGTGCCATCAGTGGGGGGAACACTGAAGCTTTCTTT
>TRBJ2-7|TRBV28|-|TRBD1
CASSTQGSAYEQYF
TGTGCCAGCAGTACACAGGGGTCTGCCTACGAGCAGTACTTC
>TRBJ2-7|TRBV28|-|TRBD2
CASSLIGTSGSYEQYF
TGTGCCAGCAGCCTAATAGGGACTAGCGGATCCTACGAGCAGTACTTC
>TRBJ1-5|TRBV28|-|-
CASSPGGQPQHF
TGTGCCAGCAGTCCCGGGGGTCAGCCCCAGCATTTT
>TRBJ2-3|TRBV10-3|-|TRBD2
CAIRPGTSGSKGDTQYF
TGTGCCATCAGGCCCGGGACTAGCGGGAGTAAAGGAGATACGCAGTATTTT
>TRBJ1-3|TRBV28|-|TRBD1
CASSTTGTGGGNTIYF
TGTGCCAGCAGTACCACCGGAACAGGGGGCGGAAACACCATATATTTT
>TRBJ2-5|TRBV6-6|-|-
CATQGTAQQGTQYF
TGTGCCACCCAAGGGACTGCGCAGCAGGGGACCCAGTACTTC
>TRBJ2-7|TRBV2|-|-
CASSSKGGGYEQYF
TGTGCCAGCAGTTCCAAGGGGGGAGGCTACGAGCAGTACTTC
>TRBJ1-1|TRBV2|-|TRBD1
CASIRQGKTEAFF
TGTGCCAGCATTCGACAGGGAAAAACTGAAGCTTTCTTT
>TRBJ2-7|TRBV11-2|-|-
CASSLDVADSKQYF
TGTGCCAGCAGCTTAGATGTTGCGGACAGCAAGCAGTACTTC
>TRBJ1-2|TRBV7-2|-|-
CASSNRERYGYTF
TGTGCCAGCAGCAACAGGGAGCGCTATGGCTACACCTTC
>TRBJ1-2|TRBV10-3|-|-
CALRQSANYGYTF
TGTGCCCTCCGACAATCGGCTAACTATGGCTACACCTTC
>TRBJ2-7|TRBV18|-|-
CASSPNTYEQYF
TGTGCCAGCTCACCGAACACCTACGAGCAGTACTTC